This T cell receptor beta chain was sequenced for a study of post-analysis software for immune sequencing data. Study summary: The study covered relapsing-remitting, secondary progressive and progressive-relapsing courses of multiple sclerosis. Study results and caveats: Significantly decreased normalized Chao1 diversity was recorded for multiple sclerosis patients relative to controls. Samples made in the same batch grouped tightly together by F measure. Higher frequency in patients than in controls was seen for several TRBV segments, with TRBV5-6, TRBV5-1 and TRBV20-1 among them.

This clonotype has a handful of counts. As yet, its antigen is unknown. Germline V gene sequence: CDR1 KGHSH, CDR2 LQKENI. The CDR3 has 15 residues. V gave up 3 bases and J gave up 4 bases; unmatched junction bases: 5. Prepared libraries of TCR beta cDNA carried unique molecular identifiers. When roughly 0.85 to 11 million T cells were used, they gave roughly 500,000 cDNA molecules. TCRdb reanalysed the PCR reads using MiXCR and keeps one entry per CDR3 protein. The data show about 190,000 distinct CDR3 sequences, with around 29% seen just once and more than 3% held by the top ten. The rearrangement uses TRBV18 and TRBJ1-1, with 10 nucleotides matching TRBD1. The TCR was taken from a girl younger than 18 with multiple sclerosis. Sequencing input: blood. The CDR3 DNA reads TGTGCCAGCTCACCGGACAGGGGGTCAACCACTGAAGCTTTCTTT. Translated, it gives CASSPDRGSTTEAFF.